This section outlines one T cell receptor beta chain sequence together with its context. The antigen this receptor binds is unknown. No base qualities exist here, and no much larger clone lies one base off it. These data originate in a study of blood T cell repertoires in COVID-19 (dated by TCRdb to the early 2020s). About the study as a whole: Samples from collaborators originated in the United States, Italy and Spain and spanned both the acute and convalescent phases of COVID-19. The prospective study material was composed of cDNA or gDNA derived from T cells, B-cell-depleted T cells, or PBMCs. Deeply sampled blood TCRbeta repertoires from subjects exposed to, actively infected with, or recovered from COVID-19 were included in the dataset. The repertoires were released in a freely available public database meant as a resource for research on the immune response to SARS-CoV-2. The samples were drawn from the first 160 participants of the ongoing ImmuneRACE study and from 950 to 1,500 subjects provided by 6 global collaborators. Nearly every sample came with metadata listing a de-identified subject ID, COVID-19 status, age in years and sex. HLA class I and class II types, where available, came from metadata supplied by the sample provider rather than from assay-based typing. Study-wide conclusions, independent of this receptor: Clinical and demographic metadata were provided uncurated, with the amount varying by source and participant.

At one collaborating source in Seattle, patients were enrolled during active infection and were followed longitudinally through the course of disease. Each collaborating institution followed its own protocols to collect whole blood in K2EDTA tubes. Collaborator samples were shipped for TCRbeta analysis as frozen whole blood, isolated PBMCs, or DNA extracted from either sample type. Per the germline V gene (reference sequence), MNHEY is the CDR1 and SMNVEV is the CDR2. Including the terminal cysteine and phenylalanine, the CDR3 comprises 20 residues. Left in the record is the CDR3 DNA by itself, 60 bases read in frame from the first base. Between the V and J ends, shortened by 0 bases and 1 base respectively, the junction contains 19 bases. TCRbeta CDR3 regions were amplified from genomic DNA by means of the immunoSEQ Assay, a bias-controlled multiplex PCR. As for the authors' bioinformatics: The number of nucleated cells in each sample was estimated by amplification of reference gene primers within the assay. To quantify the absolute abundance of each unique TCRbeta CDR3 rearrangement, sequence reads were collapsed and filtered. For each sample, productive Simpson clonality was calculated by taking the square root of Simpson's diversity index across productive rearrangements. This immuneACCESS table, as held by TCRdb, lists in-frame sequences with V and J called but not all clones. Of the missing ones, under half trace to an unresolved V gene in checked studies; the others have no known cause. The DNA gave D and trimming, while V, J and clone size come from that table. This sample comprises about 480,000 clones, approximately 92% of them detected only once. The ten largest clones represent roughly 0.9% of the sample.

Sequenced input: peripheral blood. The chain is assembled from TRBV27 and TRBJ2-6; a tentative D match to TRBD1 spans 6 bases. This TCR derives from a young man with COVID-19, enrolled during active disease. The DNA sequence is TGTGCCAGCAGTTTATCAGGGACACGGACTTACCAATCTGGGGCCAACGTCCTGACTTTC. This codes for CASSLSGTRTYQSGANVLTF.